This TCR beta chain came from a study of regulatory T cells in long-lasting Graves disease. General study points: Exclusively peripheral blood, rather than thyroid tissue, was studied.

Between the trimmed V and J ends, which lost 5 bases and 6 bases, there was a span of 14 bases. Germline CDR1 SGHNT, CDR2 YENEEA. This CDR3 contains 14 residues. This clonotype was counted a few times. Antigen specificity is unknown. According to the study, TCR beta libraries were built with iRepertoire HTBI primers and CDR3-region Arm-PCR. TCRdb re-analysed the multiplex PCR reads in MiXCR, keeping a single row per CDR3 protein. The data hold some 240,000 distinct CDR3 sequences, with roughly a fifth observed a single time. Time point meaning: newly diagnosed GD, antithyroid drugs for less than 3 months. PBMC RNA was the source of the TCR library. The same data also contributed to another study, on T cells in Graves' hyperthyroidism and ophthalmopathy. Per that paper: Researchers barred patients who had uncontrolled infection, other autoimmune disease, pregnancy or lactation. Diagnosing involved the use of clinical symptoms, serum thyroxine and TRAb, thyroid ultrasound and orbital computed tomography.

Specimen: peripheral blood mononuclear cells (PBMCs), collected at new diagnosis, from a patient treated with antithyroid drugs. The source of this sequence is a woman in her twenties or thirties with Graves disease. The J gene is TRBJ2-1, the V gene TRBV11-3; D may be TRBD1 (6 bases). The CDR3 protein is CASSETGISNEQFF. CDR3 nucleotides: TGTGCCAGCAGCGAAACAGGGATCAGCAATGAGCAGTTCTTC.